What follows describes a single TCR beta chain. There is no known antigen for this receptor. Base qualities are not provided; no much larger clone lies one nucleotide away. This record comes from a study of T cell responses to AZD1222 COVID-19 vaccine (dated by TCRdb to about 2021). Broadly, across the study: AZD1222 recipients given second doses at about 4 weeks or at about 12 weeks were pooled, since spike-specific TCR depth and breadth were not found to differ between the two schedules. A total of around 240 trial participants underwent TCR sequencing, of whom approximately 210 received two doses of AZD1222 and some 25 received two doses of the MenACWY control vaccine. Trial participants were enrolled by age into subgroups of 18-55, 56-69 and 70-plus years, and around 150, 28 and 57 TCR-sequenced participants, respectively, were included in these subgroups. Findings and caveats that apply to the study as a whole: Conclusions about previously exposed vaccinees are limited because only a handful of AZD1222 recipients were SARS-CoV-2 seropositive at baseline. Reportedly, close to half of the unique spike-specific TCRs recognized epitopes lying outside the regions that are mutated in the B.1.351 and B.1.1.7 variants. CD4 TCRs associated with the vaccine covered the entire spike protein, and the dominant responses were in regions 160-218 and 743-854. After two AZD1222 doses, spike-specific TCR breadth and depth were significantly higher than at day 0 and than in MenACWY recipients. Participants were mostly white British, with more females than males. The authors suggested clonal diversity may have been underestimated. In the small 56-69-year group, the increase in depth fell short of significance, most likely because of low power. Because no day 14 peak-response samples were available, repertoires were characterized only after the peak T cell response.

The CDR3 regions of human TCRbeta chains were subjected to immunosequencing. Regarding the original processing steps: Repertoire TCRs were checked for matches against a reference library of SARS-CoV-2-specific TCRs that had been generated using the MIRA antigen-specificity platform. Breadth was defined as the fraction of unique TCRs that were SARS-CoV-2-associated. Depth was defined as the fraction of total T cells that were SARS-CoV-2-associated. Using the MIRA data, each spike-specific TCR was assigned both to the spike region to which the TCR was reactive and to a CD4 or CD8 class. Log10-transformed breadth and depth values were compared by one-way ANOVA with Sidak's multiple comparisons tests. TCRdb mirrors the immuneACCESS table, restricted to in-frame sequences. Some clones are absent from its copies; in checked studies, under half trace to an unresolved V gene, and the reason for the others is unknown. V and J calls and clone size are copied from that table; D and trimming were computed from the DNA. The sample table holds around 160,000 clones, of which about 90% were seen once. In total, the top ten clones hold around 5% of the sample.

This sample's time point label indicates: baseline before first vaccination. Vaccinee samples came from UK trials COV001 and COV002, including a single-blind randomized controlled phase 2/3 trial of AZD1222 (ChAdOx1 nCoV-19) in healthy adults. For TCRbeta chain sequencing, PBMC samples were collected from trial participants at day 0 and at day 28 after the second dose. Sample: peripheral blood, taken on day 0 of AZD1222 vaccination. The source is an adult in good health.

The DNA sequence is TGTGCCAGCAGTGATTCCCTGACTAGCGGGGACACAGATACGCAGTATTTT. This gives the protein CASSDSLTSGDTDTQYF. The receptor chain draws on TRBV25-1 and TRBJ2-3, and 11 bases in between align with TRBD2. The CDR3 spans 17 residues, from the cysteine through the phenylalanine. Here the CDR3 DNA is all that survives: 51 bases in frame from base 1. The germline V gene provides CDR1 MGHDK and CDR2 SYGVNS. Trimming leaves V shorter by 3 bases and J shorter by 2 bases, with the junction holding 7 bases beyond the gene matches.